These 14 T cell receptor beta chains share one sample of origin, sequenced in a study of CD8+CD57+ T cells in acquired aplastic anemia. The use of genomic DNA as template underpinned the TCR beta VDJ and CDR3 profiling. MiXCR, applied by TCRdb to the reads, yields one record per CDR3 protein. The sample holds around 170,000 distinct CDR3 sequences, approximately 44% seen once. In patients chosen for sequencing, flow cytometry had shown CD8+CD57+ cell expansion. Sequenced sample: sorted CD4+, CD8+, or CD8+CD57+ T cells (not recorded which) from PBMCs. The origin of the receptors is a human donor with aplastic anemia.

This clonotype has a count of ten or more. The rearrangement uses TRBV6-5 and TRBJ2-1; TRBD2 aligns across 8 bases. J was trimmed by 9 bases and V by 5 bases; bases with no gene match: 9. CDR1 is MNHEY and CDR2 is SVGAGI in the germline V gene. The CDR3 covers 14 residues. The CDR3 reads CASSTGGLVGEQFF. In DNA, the CDR3 is TGTGCCAGCAGTACGGGGGGGCTGGTGGGTGAGCAGTTCTTC.

In its sample, this clonotype was seen many times. This sequence joins TRBV5-8 and TRBJ2-6; unclear D gene. With 0 bases removed from V and 2 bases from J, the gap between germline ends came to 12 bases. The CDR3 is 17 residues long. CDR1 and CDR2 from the germline V gene are SGHTS and YDEGEE. CDR3 residues: CASSLGADITGANVLTF. DNA for the CDR3: TGTGCCAGCAGCTTGGGGGCAGACATTACTGGGGCCAACGTCCTGACTTTC. The full variable domain, its missing parts supplied by reference TRBV5-8 and TRBJ2-6, is EAGVTQSPTHLIKTRGQQATLRCSPISGHTSVYWYQQALGLGLQFLLWYDEGEERNRGNFPPRFSGRQFPNYSSELNVNALELEDSALYLCASSLGADITGANVLTFGAGSRLTVL.

The sample holds many counts of this clonotype. V and J are TRBV11-2 and TRBJ2-3, with TRBD2 matching over 9 bases. Germline V lookup: CDR1 SGHAT, CDR2 FQNNGV. The V gene end was trimmed by 0 bases and the J gene end by 1 base; junction bases not matched to a gene: 8. This CDR3 is built from 18 residues. For the CDR3, the DNA is TGTGCCAGCAGCTTAGACTTGTTGCGGGGGGGTGGCACAGATACGCAGTATTTT. As protein: CASSLDLLRGGGTDTQYF. Drawing the rest from reference TRBV11-2 and TRBJ2-3, the complete variable domain is EAGVAQSPRYKIIEKRQSVAFWCNPISGHATLYWYQQILGQGPKLLIQFQNNGVVDDSQLPKDRFSAERLKGVDSTLKIQPAKLEDSAVYLCASSLDLLRGGGTDTQYFGPGTRLTVL.

This clonotype was detected once. The CDR3 nucleotides are TGTGCCAGCAGACCCGGGGGGGACACCGGGGAGCTGTTTTTT. As protein: CASRPGGDTGELFF. This chain uses TRBV6-4 with TRBJ2-2; 8 bases align to TRBD2. Germline loops: CDR1 MRHNA, CDR2 SNTAGT. The CDR3 totals 14 residues. With 6 bases clipped from V and 3 bases from J, the junction kept 3 bases outside the gene matches.

This clonotype was recorded a few times. The V gene is TRBV4-1, the J gene TRBJ2-2; 8 nucleotides line up with TRBD1. V shed 8 bases, J shed 2 bases, and the junction held 4 bases outside the gene matches. This CDR3 spans 14 amino acids. CDR1 is MGHRA, CDR2 YSYEKL, per germline. CDR3: CASADRGNTGELFF. CDR3 DNA sequence: TGCGCCAGCGCCGACAGGGGTAACACCGGGGAGCTGTTTTTT.

This clonotype was seen repeatedly, ten times or more. The V gene is TRBV9, the J gene TRBJ2-2; TRBD1 aligns across 7 bases. Germline V lookup: CDR1 SGDLS, CDR2 YYNGEE. V was clipped by 0 bases and J by 5 bases; unmatched bases: 4. The CDR3 contains 15 residues. Here the CDR3 DNA reads TGTGCCAGCAGCGTAGACCGACAGGGAACCGGGGAGCTGTTTTTT. Translating gives CASSVDRQGTGELFF.

This clonotype occurred many times. The chain recombines TRBV6-5 with TRBJ1-1, with D possibly TRBD1 on 5 matching bases. The CDR3 is made up of 14 amino acids. Germline CDR1 is MNHEY and CDR2 is SVGAGI. Between the trimmed V and J ends, which lost 6 bases and 1 base, there was a span of 12 bases. The CDR3 coding sequence is TGTGCCAGCAGACCGGGGAGGGGGAACACTGAAGCTTTCTTT. Amino acids: CASRPGRGNTEAFF.

The V and J genes are TRBV15 and TRBJ2-7, with 7 bases fitting TRBD1. The CDR3 is 15 amino acids. Germline V CDR1 and CDR2: LNHNV, YYDKDF (reference sequence). The V segment lost 1 base and the J segment 2 bases; nucleotides outside the gene matches: 5. The CDR3 nucleotides are TGTGCCACCAGCAGAGCGAGCCAGGGGGCCTACGAGCAGTACTTC. It yields the protein CATSRASQGAYEQYF.

J is TRBJ2-6 and V is TRBV6-1; D could derive from TRBD1 or TRBD2 (6 bases each). This CDR3 comprises 15 residues. Germline-derived CDR1 and CDR2 are MNHNS and SASEGT. Trimming shortened V by 1 base and J by 4 bases, and 8 bases separated the two germline ends. The CDR3 sequence: CASSEGGAGANVLTF. The DNA of the CDR3 is TGTGCCAGCAGTGAAGGGGGGGCGGGGGCCAACGTCCTGACTTTC.

This clonotype has more than one count but fewer than ten. The V and J genes are TRBV25-1 and TRBJ1-2; 9 bases match TRBD1. The CDR3 is 16 residues long. J was trimmed by 2 bases and V by 6 bases; bases with no gene match: 10. CDR1 MGHDK and CDR2 SYGVNS come from the germline V gene. CDR3 in amino acids: CASRMNGTGTNYGYTF. The CDR3, as DNA: TGTGCCAGCAGGATGAACGGGACAGGGACCAACTATGGCTACACCTTC.

This clonotype has only a few counts. The chain has TRBV25-1 and TRBJ1-1; D not resolved. This CDR3 has 14 amino acids. The germline gives CDR1 MGHDK, CDR2 SYGVNS. Trimming removed 4 bases at V and 4 bases at J, with 13 bases between. The DNA of the CDR3 is TGTGCCAGCAGTGTCGGAATAGGCAGCACTGAAGCTTTCTTT. It specifies CASSVGIGSTEAFF.

This clonotype is a singleton in its sample. This chain uses TRBV5-1 with TRBJ2-7, with 7 bases aligning to TRBD1. Germline CDR1 SGHRS, CDR2 YFSETQ. The CDR3 is 15 amino acids. Unmatched junction bases numbered 13, after V lost 1 base and J lost 9 bases. CDR3 nucleotides: TGCGCCAGCAGCTTGCAAGGGGGCCCTACCGGAGGGCAGTACTTC. This translates into CASSLQGGPTGGQYF.

The chain employs TRBV7-2 and TRBJ1-1; possible D gene TRBD1, 5 bases. Germline CDR1 is SGHTA and CDR2 is FQGNSA. The V end was cut by 8 bases, the J end by 0 bases, with 16 bases between. This CDR3 is built from 15 residues. For the CDR3, the DNA is TGTGCCAGCTCACCTCTTGAGGGGATGAACACTGAAGCTTTCTTT. It is translated as CASSPLEGMNTEAFF.

This clonotype was counted a few times. CDR3: CASRWRRTDTQYF. As DNA, the CDR3 is TGTGCCAGCAGGTGGAGGCGAACAGATACGCAGTATTTT. The genes are TRBV2 and TRBJ2-3; tentatively, D is TRBD2 (5 bases). The CDR3 loop spans 13 amino acids. Trimming shortened V by 6 bases and J by 3 bases, and 10 bases separated the two germline ends. Germline CDR1 reads SNHLY; CDR2 reads FYNNEI. The whole variable domain, filled in from reference TRBV2 and TRBJ2-3, reads EPEVTQTPSHQVTQMGQEVILRCVPISNHLYFYWYRQILGQKVEFLVSFYNNEISEKSEIFDDQFSVERPDGSNFTLKIRSTKLEDSAMYFCASRWRRTDTQYFGPGTRLTVL.